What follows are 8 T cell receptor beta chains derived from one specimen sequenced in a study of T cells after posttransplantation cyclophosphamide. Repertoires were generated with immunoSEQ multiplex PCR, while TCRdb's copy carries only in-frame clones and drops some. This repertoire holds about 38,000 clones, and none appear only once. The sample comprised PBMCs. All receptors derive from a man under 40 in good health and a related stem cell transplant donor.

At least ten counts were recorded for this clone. CDR3 bases: TGTGCCAGCAGCTTCGAACCGCCTGGTGGGGGGTATGGCTACACCTTC. It translates to CASSFEPPGGGYGYTF. The chain joins TRBV7-6 to TRBJ1-2; possibly TRBD1 for D (5 bases). The CDR3 is 16 residues long. CDR1 and CDR2 from the germline V gene are SGHVS and FNYEAQ. Trimming left V 3 bases short and J 5 bases short, with 19 bases between.

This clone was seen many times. DNA for the CDR3: TGTGCCAGTAGTATCACGGATTCACCCCTCCACTTT. Its translation: CASSITDSPLHF. The rearrangement links TRBV19 to TRBJ1-6, with no clear D. The CDR3 is 12 amino acids. Germline V gene lookup returns CDR1 LNHDA and CDR2 SQIVND (reference sequence). Between the trimmed V and J ends, which lost 3 bases and 8 bases, there was a span of 5 bases.

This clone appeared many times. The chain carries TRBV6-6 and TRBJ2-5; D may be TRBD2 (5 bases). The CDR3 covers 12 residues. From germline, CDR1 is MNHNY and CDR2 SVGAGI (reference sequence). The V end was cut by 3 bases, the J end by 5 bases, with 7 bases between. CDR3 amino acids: CASSYSVETQYF. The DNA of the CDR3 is TGTGCCAGCAGTTATAGCGTGGAGACCCAGTACTTC.

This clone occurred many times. Here the CDR3 DNA reads TGCGCCAGCAGCTTGGATGGGGCGACGGGCTACACCTTC. This codes for CASSLDGATGYTF. The V gene is TRBV5-1, the J gene TRBJ1-2, with D perhaps TRBD1 (5 bases). The CDR3 loop spans 13 amino acids. CDR1 is SGHRS, CDR2 YFSETQ, per germline. Trimming left V 0 bases short and J 8 bases short, with 11 bases between.

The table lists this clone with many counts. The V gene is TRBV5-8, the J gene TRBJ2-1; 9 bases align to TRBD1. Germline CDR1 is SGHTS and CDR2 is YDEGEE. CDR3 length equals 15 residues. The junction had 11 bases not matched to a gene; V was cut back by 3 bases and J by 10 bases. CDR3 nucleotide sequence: TGTGCCAGCAGCTGGGGGGACAGGGAATTTGGGGAGCAGTTCTTC. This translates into CASSWGDREFGEQFF.

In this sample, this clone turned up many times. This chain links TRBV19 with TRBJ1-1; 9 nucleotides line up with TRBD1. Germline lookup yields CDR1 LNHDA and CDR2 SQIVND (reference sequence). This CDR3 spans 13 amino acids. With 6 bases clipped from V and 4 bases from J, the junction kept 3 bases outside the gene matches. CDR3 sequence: CASRSDRGTEAFF. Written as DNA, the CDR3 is TGTGCCAGTAGATCGGACAGGGGCACTGAAGCTTTCTTT.

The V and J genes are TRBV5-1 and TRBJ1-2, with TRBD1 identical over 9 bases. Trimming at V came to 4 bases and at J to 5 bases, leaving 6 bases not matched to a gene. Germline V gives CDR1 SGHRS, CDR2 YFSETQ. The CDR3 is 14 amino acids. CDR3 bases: TGCGCCAGCAGCCCGGCGGGACAGGGTTATGGCTACACCTTC. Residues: CASSPAGQGYGYTF.

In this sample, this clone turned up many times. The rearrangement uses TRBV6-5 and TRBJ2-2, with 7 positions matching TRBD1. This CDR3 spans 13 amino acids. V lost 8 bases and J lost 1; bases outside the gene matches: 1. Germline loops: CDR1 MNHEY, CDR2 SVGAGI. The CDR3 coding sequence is TGTGCCAGCCGACAGGGGAACACCGGGGAGCTGTTTTTT. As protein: CASRQGNTGELFF.